Listed below are T cell receptor beta chains from one sample, sequenced in a study of cytotoxic CD8 clonotypes in ibrutinib-treated CLL. Sequencing was performed with immunoSEQ multiplex PCR; in TCRdb, only in-frame clones are kept and a portion is missing. In the table there are about 74,000 clones, 75% to 85% of which are singletons. Source: PBMCs, taken at disease progression, from a patient treated with ibrutinib. These receptor sequences come from a human donor with chronic lymphocytic leukemia. Both conserved end residues are part of each CDR3. D genes are given only for firm matches. Clone size is shown for a subset of rows, as once, few, many or a class of expanded clone.

cdr3_aa: CASSLGSGSNEQFF
cdr3_nt: TGCGCCAGCAGCTTAGGTAGCGGGTCCAATGAGCAGTTCTTC
clone_size: .
j_call: TRBJ2-1
d_call: TRBD2
v_call: TRBV5-1

cdr3_aa: CASSVGGGREYGYTF
cdr3_nt: TGTGCCAGCAGCGTAGGAGGGGGGAGAGAATATGGCTACACCTTC
clone_size: .
j_call: TRBJ1-2
d_call: .
v_call: TRBV9

cdr3_aa: CASSQEGQGTEAFF
cdr3_nt: TGCGCCAGCAGCCAGGAGGGACAGGGCACTGAAGCTTTCTTT
clone_size: few
j_call: TRBJ1-1
d_call: TRBD1
v_call: TRBV4-1

cdr3_aa: CAISDGSTDTQYF
cdr3_nt: TGTGCCATCAGCGACGGGAGCACAGATACGCAGTATTTT
clone_size: .
j_call: TRBJ2-3
d_call: .
v_call: TRBV10-3

cdr3_aa: CASSREGHSDTQYF
cdr3_nt: TGTGCCAGCAGCCGAGAGGGGCACTCAGATACGCAGTATTTT
clone_size: .
j_call: TRBJ2-3
d_call: .
v_call: TRBV7-3

cdr3_aa: CASRKGSPTDTQYF
cdr3_nt: TGTGCCAGCAGGAAGGGGAGTCCCACAGATACGCAGTATTTT
clone_size: .
j_call: TRBJ2-3
d_call: .
v_call: TRBV28

cdr3_aa: CASSIGTGINQPQHF
cdr3_nt: TGTGCCAGTAGTATCGGGACAGGGATCAATCAGCCCCAGCATTTT
clone_size: once
j_call: TRBJ1-5
d_call: TRBD1
v_call: TRBV19

cdr3_aa: CASPGTPHDYGYTF
cdr3_nt: TGTGCCAGCCCTGGGACCCCCCACGACTATGGCTACACCTTC
clone_size: .
j_call: TRBJ1-2
d_call: .
v_call: TRBV5-8

cdr3_aa: CASSPQQGGANYGYTF
cdr3_nt: TGTGCCAGCTCACCCCAACAGGGAGGCGCTAACTATGGCTACACCTTC
clone_size: .
j_call: TRBJ1-2
d_call: .
v_call: TRBV18

cdr3_aa: CAWRGGGSSYNEQFF
cdr3_nt: TGTGCCTGGAGAGGTGGCGGAAGCTCCTACAATGAGCAGTTCTTC
clone_size: .
j_call: TRBJ2-1
d_call: .
v_call: TRBV30

cdr3_aa: CASSTENYNEQFF
cdr3_nt: TGTGCCAGCAGCACCGAGAACTACAATGAGCAGTTCTTC
clone_size: .
j_call: TRBJ2-1
d_call: .
v_call: TRBV11-3

cdr3_aa: CASSQLTGWGEKLFF
cdr3_nt: TGCGCCAGCAGCCAACTGACAGGCTGGGGTGAAAAACTGTTTTTT
clone_size: .
j_call: TRBJ1-4
d_call: .
v_call: TRBV4-1

cdr3_aa: CASSSTQGSSYEQYF
cdr3_nt: TGTGCCAGCAGCTCCACCCAAGGGTCATCCTACGAGCAGTACTTC
clone_size: .
j_call: TRBJ2-7
d_call: .
v_call: TRBV5-8

cdr3_aa: CASSNFERGEQFF
cdr3_nt: TGTGCCAGCAGCAACTTCGAGAGGGGTGAGCAGTTCTTC
clone_size: .
j_call: TRBJ2-1
d_call: .
v_call: TRBV7-2

cdr3_aa: CASSGRDSAYFGYGYTF
cdr3_nt: TGTGCCAGCAGCGGCCGGGACAGCGCCTATTTTGGCTATGGCTACACCTTC
clone_size: .
j_call: TRBJ1-2
d_call: TRBD1
v_call: TRBV9

cdr3_aa: CASHISGGPYNEQFF
cdr3_nt: TGCGCCAGTCACATTAGCGGAGGCCCCTACAATGAGCAGTTCTTC
clone_size: .
j_call: TRBJ2-1
d_call: .
v_call: TRBV5-1